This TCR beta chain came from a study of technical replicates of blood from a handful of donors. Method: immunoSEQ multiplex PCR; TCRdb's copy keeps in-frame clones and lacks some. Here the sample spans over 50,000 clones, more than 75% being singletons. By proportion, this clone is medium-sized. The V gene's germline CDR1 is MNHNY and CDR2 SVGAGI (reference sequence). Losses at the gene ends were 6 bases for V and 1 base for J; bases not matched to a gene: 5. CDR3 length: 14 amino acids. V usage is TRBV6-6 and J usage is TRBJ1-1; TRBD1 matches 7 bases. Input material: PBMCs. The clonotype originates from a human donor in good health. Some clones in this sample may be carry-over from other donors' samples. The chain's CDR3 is CASRQQGTNTEAFF. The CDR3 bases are TGTGCCAGCAGGCAACAGGGGACGAACACTGAAGCTTTCTTT.